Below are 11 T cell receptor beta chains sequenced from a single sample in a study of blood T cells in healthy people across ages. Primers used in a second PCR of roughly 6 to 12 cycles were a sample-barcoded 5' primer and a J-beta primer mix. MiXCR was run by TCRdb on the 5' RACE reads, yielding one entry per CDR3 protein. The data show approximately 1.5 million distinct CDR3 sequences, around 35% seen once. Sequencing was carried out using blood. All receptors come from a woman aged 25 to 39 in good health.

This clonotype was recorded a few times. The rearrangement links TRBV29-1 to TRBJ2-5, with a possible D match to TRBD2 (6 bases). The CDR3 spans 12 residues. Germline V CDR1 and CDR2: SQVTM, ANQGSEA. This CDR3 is CGSLLDYNEQYF. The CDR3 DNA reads TGCGGATCCCTATTGGACTACAATGAGCAGTACTTC. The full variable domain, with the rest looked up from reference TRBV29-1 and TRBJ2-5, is SAVISQKPSRDICQRGTSLTIQCQVDSQVTMMFWYRQQPGQSLTLIATANQGSEATYESGFVIDKFPISRPNLTFSTLTVSNMSPEDSSIYLCGSLLDYNEQYFGPGTRLLVL.

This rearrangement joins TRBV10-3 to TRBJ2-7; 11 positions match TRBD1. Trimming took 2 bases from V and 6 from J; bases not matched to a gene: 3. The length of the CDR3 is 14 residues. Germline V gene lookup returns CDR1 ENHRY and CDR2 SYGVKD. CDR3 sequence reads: CAISERDRGAEQYF. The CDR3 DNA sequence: TGTGCCATCAGTGAGCGGGACAGGGGGGCCGAGCAGTACTTC.

The CDR3 here is CASSKGGGRGTYNEQFF. The DNA of the CDR3 is TGTGCCAGCAGCAAAGGCGGGGGAAGGGGTACCTACAATGAGCAGTTCTTC. J is TRBJ2-1 and V is TRBV21-1; the table's D call TRBD1 went unverified against the DNA. TRBV21-1 is marked as a pseudogene. This CDR3 spans 17 amino acids.

In DNA form, the CDR3 reads TGTGCCAGCAGCCAGGAGTTCGGTTTGGATGGCTACACCTTC. Translated, it gives CASSQEFGLDGYTF. The chain combines TRBV7-8 with TRBJ1-2, with D unresolved. The CDR3 consists of 14 residues. V lost 5 bases and J lost 6, with 16 bases in between. Germline V CDR1 and CDR2: SGHVS, FQNEAQ. Full variable domain (remainder filled in from reference TRBV7-8 and TRBJ1-2): GAGVSQSPRYKVAKRGQDVALRCDPISGHVSLFWYQQALGQGPEFLTYFQNEAQLDKSGLPSDRFFAERPEGSVSTLKIQRTQQEDSAVYLCASSQEFGLDGYTFGSGTRLTVV.

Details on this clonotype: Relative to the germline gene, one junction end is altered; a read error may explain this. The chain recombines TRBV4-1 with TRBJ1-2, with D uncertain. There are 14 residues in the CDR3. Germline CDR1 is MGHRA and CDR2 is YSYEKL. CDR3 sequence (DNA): TGTGCCAGCAGCCAAGAATCCGGGTTCGTTGGCTACACCTTC. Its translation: CASSQESGFVGYTF.

The CDR3 loop is CASSYLGKGTEAFF. CDR3 nucleotide sequence: TGTGCCAGCAGTTACTTGGGTAAGGGCACTGAAGCTTTCTTT. The V gene is TRBV6-5, the J gene TRBJ1-1; D call uncertain. Germline CDR1 reads MNHEY; CDR2 reads SVGAGI. This CDR3 spans 14 amino acids. Trimming shortened V by 1 base and J by 4 bases, and 10 bases separated the two germline ends.

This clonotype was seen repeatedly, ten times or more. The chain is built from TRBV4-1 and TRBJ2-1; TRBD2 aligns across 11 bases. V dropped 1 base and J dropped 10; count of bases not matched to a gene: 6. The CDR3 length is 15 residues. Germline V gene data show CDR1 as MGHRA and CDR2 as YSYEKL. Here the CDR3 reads CASSQGTSGGAEQFF. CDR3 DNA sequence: TGCGCCAGCAGCCAAGGAACTAGCGGGGGAGCGGAGCAGTTCTTC.

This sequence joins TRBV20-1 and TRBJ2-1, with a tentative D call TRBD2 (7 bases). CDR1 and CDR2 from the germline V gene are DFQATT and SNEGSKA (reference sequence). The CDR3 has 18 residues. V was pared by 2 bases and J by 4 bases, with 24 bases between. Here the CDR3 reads CSARPMGGGGGLYNEQFF. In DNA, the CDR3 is TGCAGTGCTAGACCAATGGGGGGTGGCGGGGGCCTTTACAATGAGCAGTTCTTC.

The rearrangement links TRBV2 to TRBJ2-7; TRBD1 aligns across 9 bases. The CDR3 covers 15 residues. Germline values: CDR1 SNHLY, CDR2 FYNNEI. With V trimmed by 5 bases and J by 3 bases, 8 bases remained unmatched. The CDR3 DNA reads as TGTGCCAGCAGTCGGGAAACAGGGGGCCTCTACGAGCAGTACTTC. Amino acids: CASSRETGGLYEQYF.

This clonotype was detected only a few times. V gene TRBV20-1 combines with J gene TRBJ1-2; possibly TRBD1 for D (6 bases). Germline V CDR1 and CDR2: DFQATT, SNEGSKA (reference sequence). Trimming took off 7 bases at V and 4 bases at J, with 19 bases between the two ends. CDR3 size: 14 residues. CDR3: CSGGPRQETYGYTF. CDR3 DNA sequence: TGCAGTGGCGGGCCCAGACAGGAGACCTATGGCTACACCTTC.

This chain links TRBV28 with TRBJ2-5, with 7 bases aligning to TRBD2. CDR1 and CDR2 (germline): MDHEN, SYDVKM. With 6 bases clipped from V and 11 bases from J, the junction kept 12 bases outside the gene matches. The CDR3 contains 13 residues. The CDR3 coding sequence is TGTGCCAGCAGCAGAGGCGGGAGAGCTCCGCAGTACTTC. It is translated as CASSRGGRAPQYF.